These 11 T cell receptor beta chains share one sample of origin, sequenced in a study of T cell responses to AZD1222 COVID-19 vaccine. Using immunoSEQ multiplex PCR, the repertoire was profiled, and TCRdb retains in-frame clones only, with some absent. The repertoire holds more than 85,000 clones, with around nine tenths as singletons. Sequencing was performed on peripheral blood, taken on day 0 of AZD1222 vaccination. The receptors stem from an adult in good health.

The genes are TRBV2 and TRBJ2-7; weak D call: TRBD1 (6 bases). Germline CDR1 and CDR2: SNHLY and FYNNEI. There are 12 residues in the CDR3. V was shortened by 11 bases and J by 3 bases, with 14 bases between the two germline ends. The CDR3 here is CASAQGNYEQYF. CDR3 nucleotides: TGTGCCTCGGCGCAGGGGAACTACGAGCAGTACTTC.

The rearrangement joins TRBV6-5 to TRBJ1-4; TRBD1 aligns across 9 bases. There are 14 residues in the CDR3. CDR1 MNHEY and CDR2 SVGAGI come from the germline V gene. Trimming at V came to 7 bases and at J to 5 bases, leaving 5 bases not matched to a gene. CDR3 bases: TGTGCCAGCACCCTGACAGGGGGGAATGAAAAACTGTTTTTT. Amino acids: CASTLTGGNEKLFF.

V gene TRBV9 combines with J gene TRBJ1-2; D is ambiguous. Trimming shortened V by 4 bases and J by 4 bases, and 17 bases separated the two germline ends. CDR3 length: 15 amino acids. Germline loops: CDR1 SGDLS, CDR2 YYNGEE. The CDR3 DNA sequence: TGTGCCAGCAGCCCCGGTGCAGGACCTTCCTATGGCTACACCTTC. This translates into CASSPGAGPSYGYTF.

As for this clone: One end of the junction does not line up with germline, which may come from a read error. Written as DNA, the CDR3 is TGTGCTAGCAGCTCCCTAGGTTCCGAGACCCAGTACTTC. As protein: CASSSLGSETQYF. The chain has TRBV7-7 and TRBJ2-5; D call uncertain. CDR3 size: 13 residues. Germline lookup yields CDR1 SSHAT and CDR2 FNYEAQ (reference sequence).

The chain carries TRBV27 and TRBJ1-2; D remains ambiguous. Germline V CDR1 and CDR2: MNHEY, SMNVEV (reference sequence). The CDR3 extends over 14 amino acids. V gave up 4 bases and J gave up 2 bases, with 11 bases separating them. The CDR3 sequence is CASSSPFRNYGYTF. The CDR3 DNA reads as TGTGCCAGCAGTTCCCCTTTCAGAAACTATGGCTACACCTTC.

The chain has TRBV6-5 and TRBJ1-5, with a possible D match to TRBD1 (6 bases). CDR3 length: 14 residues. The germline V and J ends were trimmed by 6 bases and 3 bases, with 12 bases remaining between them. Germline assignment: CDR1 MNHEY and CDR2 SVGAGI. CDR3 coding DNA: TGTGCCAGCAGCAGCCAGGGGACCAATCAGCCCCAGCATTTT. Residues: CASSSQGTNQPQHF.

This chain uses TRBV18 with TRBJ1-2; tentatively, D is TRBD1 (6 bases). Between the trimmed V and J ends, which lost 0 bases and 6 bases, there was a span of 8 bases. This CDR3 has 13 residues. Germline CDR1 KGHSH, CDR2 LQKENI. CDR3 protein: CASSPPGTNGYTF. Written as DNA, the CDR3 is TGTGCCAGCTCACCACCCGGGACAAATGGCTACACCTTC.

The CDR3 here is CASTTIVNEKLFF. The CDR3 region has the DNA TGTGCCAGTACCACAATCGTCAATGAAAAACTGTTTTTT. The chain is built from TRBV19 and TRBJ1-4; D is ambiguous. There are 13 residues in the CDR3. Germline values: CDR1 LNHDA, CDR2 SQIVND (reference sequence). Trimming removed 7 bases from V and 5 bases from J, with 11 bases in between.

V gene TRBV9 combines with J gene TRBJ2-2; D gene unclear. The germline V and J ends were trimmed by 3 bases and 7 bases, with 13 bases remaining between them. This CDR3 comprises 14 residues. CDR1 and CDR2 from the germline V gene are SGDLS and YYNGEE. The CDR3 sequence is CASSAAMDLGELFF. The CDR3 nucleotides are TGTGCCAGCAGCGCGGCCATGGATCTCGGGGAGCTGTTTTTT.

The chain uses TRBV7-2 and TRBJ2-1; 7 positions agree with TRBD2. The CDR3 sequence is 16 residues long. The V segment lost 1 base and the J segment 4 bases; nucleotides outside the gene matches: 7. In germline, CDR1 is SGHTA, CDR2 FQGNSA. The DNA of the CDR3 is TGTGCCAGCAGCTTAGTAGGCGGGAGAGTATACAATGAGCAGTTCTTC. Its protein is CASSLVGGRVYNEQFF.

The chain couples TRBV10-1 to TRBJ2-1; TRBD2 matches at 8 bases. The CDR3 consists of 14 residues. The germline V gene has CDR1 WNHNN and CDR2 SYGVQD (reference sequence). V gave up 3 bases and J gave up 10 bases; unmatched junction bases: 8. The DNA of the CDR3 is TGCGCCAGCAGTGATCTGGGACTAGAAGAAGAGCAGTTCTTC. Protein product: CASSDLGLEEEQFF.